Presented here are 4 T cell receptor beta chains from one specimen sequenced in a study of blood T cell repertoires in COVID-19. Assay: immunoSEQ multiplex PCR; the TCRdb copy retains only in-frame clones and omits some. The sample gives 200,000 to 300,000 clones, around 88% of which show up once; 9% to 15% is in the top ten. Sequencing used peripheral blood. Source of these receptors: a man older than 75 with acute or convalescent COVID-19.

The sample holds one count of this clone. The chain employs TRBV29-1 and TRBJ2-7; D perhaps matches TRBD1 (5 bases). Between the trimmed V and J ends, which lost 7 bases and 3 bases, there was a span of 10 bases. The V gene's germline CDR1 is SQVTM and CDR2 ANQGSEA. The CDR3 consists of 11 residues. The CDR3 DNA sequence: TGCAGCGGGATGACAGTCTACGAGCAGTACTTC. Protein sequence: CSGMTVYEQYF.

CDR3 DNA: TGTGCCAGCAGCGAATCAAGACAGGGTCGCTCCTATAATTCACCCCTCCACTTT. Encoded protein: CASSESRQGRSYNSPLHF. This sequence joins TRBV5-6 and TRBJ1-6; 7 bases map to TRBD1. CDR1 and CDR2 from the germline V gene are SGHDT and YYEEEE. V gave up 4 bases and J gave up 0 bases; unmatched junction bases: 10. CDR3 size: 18 residues.

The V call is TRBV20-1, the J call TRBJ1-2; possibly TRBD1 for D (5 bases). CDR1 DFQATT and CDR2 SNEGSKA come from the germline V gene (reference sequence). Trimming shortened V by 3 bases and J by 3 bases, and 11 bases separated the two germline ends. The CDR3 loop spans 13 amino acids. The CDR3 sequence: CSASNRRDYGYTF. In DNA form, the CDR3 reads TGCAGTGCTAGTAACAGGAGGGACTATGGCTACACCTTC.

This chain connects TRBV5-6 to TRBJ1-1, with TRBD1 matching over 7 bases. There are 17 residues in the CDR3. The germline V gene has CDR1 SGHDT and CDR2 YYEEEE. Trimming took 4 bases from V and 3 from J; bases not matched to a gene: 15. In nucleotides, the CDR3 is TGTGCCAGCAGCCTAACGACAGGGATACGAATTCACACTGAAGCTTTCTTT. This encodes CASSLTTGIRIHTEAFF.